This T cell receptor beta chain was documented in a study of blood T cell repertoires in COVID-19. Study-wide background: Donors in the United States, Italy and Spain gave samples during acute or convalescent COVID-19.

The V and J ends lost 6 bases and 10 bases, in that order; junction bases with no gene match: 12. The CDR3 is made up of 16 amino acids. Looked up from germline, CDR1 is MDHEN and CDR2 is SYDVKM. Assignment of participants to cohorts was predicated upon participant-reported clinical history. TCRdb's table, derived via immunoSEQ multiplex PCR, lists solely in-frame clones and lacks some. Found here are approximately 310,000 clones, 85% of them singletons; the top ten hold around 1.8%. The sample comprised PBMCs or T cells enriched from blood (not recorded which). The sequence was obtained from a woman aged 25 to 39 who had been exposed to COVID-19. The J gene is TRBJ1-6, the V gene TRBV28, with 10 bases aligning to TRBD1. CDR3 sequence (DNA): TGTGCCAGCAGGTTAATACCGGGACAGGGGACCTCACCCCTCCACTTT. Translating it yields CASRLIPGQGTSPLHF.